The clone carrying this T cell receptor (beta chain) has at least ten counts. Donors were Caucasian adults residing in Nashville, Tennessee, USA. This entry comes from a study of shared clonotypes between healthy human individuals. Deep-level settings were used for running the assay. TCRdb keeps only in-frame clones here, not all; method: immunoSEQ multiplex PCR. Altogether about 490,000 clones are present, 70% to 80% being singletons, with the ten largest covering approximately 12%. The CDR3 consists of 14 residues. The germline V gene has CDR1 ENHRY and CDR2 SYGVKD. V gave up 10 bases and J gave up 0 bases, with 16 bases separating them.

The TCR originated in a woman in her 40s in good health. Some clones in this sample may be carry-over from other donors' samples. The source material was PBMCs. V is TRBV10-3 and J is TRBJ2-7; D not resolved. The CDR3: CATGDSRGSYEQYF. CDR3 DNA: TGTGCCACCGGCGACTCGCGTGGCTCCTACGAGCAGTACTTC.